The entry below describes one T cell receptor beta chain. Its antigen is unidentified. This entry comes from a study of response to subunit inactivated influenza vaccine. In TCRdb, the RT-PCR reads were re-called with MiXCR into one record per CDR3 protein. There are 700,000 to 900,000 distinct CDR3 sequences in the sample; 21% occur only once, and roughly 10% lies in the top ten. General observations from the study: Authors suggested each seasonal influenza vaccination recruits few new T cells.

The CDR3 loop spans 18 amino acids. Germline-derived CDR1 and CDR2 are LGHNA and YSLEER. Trimming took off 0 bases at V and 5 bases at J, with 19 bases between the two ends. The source was PBMCs from blood, collected 5 days after vaccination. The rearrangement uses TRBV4-3 and TRBJ2-2; a possible D gene is TRBD2 (5 bases). The TCR was taken from a man aged 50-59 years who received an inactivated influenza vaccine. CDR3 protein: CASSQEERGKGKTGELFF. CDR3 coding DNA: TGCGCCAGCAGCCAAGAGGAGCGAGGGAAGGGAAAAACCGGGGAGCTGTTTTTT.